A single sample gave rise to the 6 T cell receptor beta chains below, sequenced in a study of immune heterogeneity within non-small cell lung tumors (dated by TCRdb to 2016 to 2019). The TCR template was genomic DNA extracted from bulk tumor tissue, and 600 to 650 ng of gDNA was amplified for each sample. During surgery, multiple biopsies were taken from each primary tumor, with sampling sites spaced as far apart as possible within the tumor mass. The study cohort was described as untreated, and the patients were newly diagnosed NSCLC cases having curative surgery. Sequencing took place on a HiSeq X Ten. The TCR beta CDR3 region was amplified with a multiplex PCR system whose first round ran for around 11 cycles using 32 V-gene forward primers and 13 J-gene reverse primers. TCRdb trimmed the raw reads at Q25, called clones with MiXCR and kept productive beta chains. One record per CDR3 amino acid sequence lists the most common genes and DNA. The sample has thousands of distinct CDR3 sequences on record, roughly 21% of them singletons. The top ten hold about 15% of the sample.

Sample: lung tumor tissue. The receptor source for this set is a female donor with non-small cell lung cancer.

The V call is TRBV6-5, the J call TRBJ2-1, with 10 bases aligning to TRBD2. V was clipped by 2 bases and J by 1 base; unmatched bases: 5. CDR3 length: 17 residues. Germline V lookup: CDR1 MNHEY, CDR2 SVGAGI. The DNA for the CDR3 is TGTGCCAGCAGTTACAGCGGGAGGGCCGGATCCTACAATGAGCAGTTCTTC. This encodes CASSYSGRAGSYNEQFF.

Concerning this clonotype: Possible read error: a much larger clone is one base away. The genes are TRBV27 and TRBJ2-1; 8 nucleotides line up with TRBD1. V dropped 5 bases and J dropped 5; count of bases not matched to a gene: 8. The length of the CDR3 is 15 residues. Germline V gives CDR1 MNHEY, CDR2 SMNVEV (reference sequence). This CDR3 is CASSQRTGFHNEQFF. The CDR3 region has the DNA TGTGCCAGCAGTCAAAGGACAGGGTTCCACAATGAGCAGTTCTTC.

Relative to its sample, this clonotype is medium-sized. V usage is TRBV2 and J usage is TRBJ1-5; D is possibly TRBD1 (5 bases). The germline V and J ends were trimmed by 2 bases and 4 bases, with 12 bases remaining between them. The CDR3 has 15 amino acids. The germline CDR1 and CDR2 sequences are SNHLY and FYNNEI. CDR3 coding DNA: TGTGCCAGCAGTGAAATGGGACTGGATAATCAGCCCCAGCATTTT. Protein: CASSEMGLDNQPQHF.

This clonotype was recorded a few times. V usage is TRBV9 and J usage is TRBJ1-4; a weak D match, TRBD1 (5 bases). Between the trimmed V and J ends, which lost 0 bases and 3 bases, there was a span of 15 bases. The CDR3 runs 17 residues. The germline V gene encodes CDR1 SGDLS and CDR2 YYNGEE. The CDR3 bases are TGTGCCAGCAGCGTAGGACCGGGACGAGCGGCTAATGAAAAACTGTTTTTT. This encodes CASSVGPGRAANEKLFF.

By proportion, this clonotype is medium-sized (0.01 to 0.1%). CDR3 DNA: TGTGCCAGCAGTTTAAGCCGACAGGTCAATCAGCCCCAGCATTTT. As protein: CASSLSRQVNQPQHF. This chain links TRBV28 with TRBJ1-5; a weak D match, TRBD1 (6 bases). CDR1 and CDR2 (germline): MDHEN, SYDVKM. The CDR3 spans 15 residues. The V end was cut by 2 bases, the J end by 3 bases, with 11 bases between.

A word on this clonotype: This may come from a read error, since a much larger clone is one base off. The rearrangement links TRBV19 to TRBJ1-1; 10 bases match TRBD1. With 8 bases clipped from V and 5 bases from J, the junction kept 11 bases outside the gene matches. This CDR3 has 15 amino acids. Per the germline V gene, CDR1 is LNHDA and CDR2 is SQIVND (reference sequence). In DNA form, the CDR3 reads TGTGCCAGTTGTCCTGACAGGGGGCGAAGTACTGAAGCTTTCTTT. Translated: CASCPDRGRSTEAFF.